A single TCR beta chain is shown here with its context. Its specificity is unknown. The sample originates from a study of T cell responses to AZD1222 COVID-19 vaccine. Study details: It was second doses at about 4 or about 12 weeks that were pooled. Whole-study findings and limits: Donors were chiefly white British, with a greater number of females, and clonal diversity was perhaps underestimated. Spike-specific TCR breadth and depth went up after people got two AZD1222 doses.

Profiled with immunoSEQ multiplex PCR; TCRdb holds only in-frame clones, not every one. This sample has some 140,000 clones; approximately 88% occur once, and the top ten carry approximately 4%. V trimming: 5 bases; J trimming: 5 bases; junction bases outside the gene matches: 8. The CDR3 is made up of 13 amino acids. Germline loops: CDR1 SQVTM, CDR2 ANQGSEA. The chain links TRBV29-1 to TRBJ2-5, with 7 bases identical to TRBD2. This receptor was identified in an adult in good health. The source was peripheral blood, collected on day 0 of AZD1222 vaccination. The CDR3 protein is CSVNTGLDETQYF. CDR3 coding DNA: TGCAGCGTTAACACAGGACTAGATGAGACCCAGTACTTC.